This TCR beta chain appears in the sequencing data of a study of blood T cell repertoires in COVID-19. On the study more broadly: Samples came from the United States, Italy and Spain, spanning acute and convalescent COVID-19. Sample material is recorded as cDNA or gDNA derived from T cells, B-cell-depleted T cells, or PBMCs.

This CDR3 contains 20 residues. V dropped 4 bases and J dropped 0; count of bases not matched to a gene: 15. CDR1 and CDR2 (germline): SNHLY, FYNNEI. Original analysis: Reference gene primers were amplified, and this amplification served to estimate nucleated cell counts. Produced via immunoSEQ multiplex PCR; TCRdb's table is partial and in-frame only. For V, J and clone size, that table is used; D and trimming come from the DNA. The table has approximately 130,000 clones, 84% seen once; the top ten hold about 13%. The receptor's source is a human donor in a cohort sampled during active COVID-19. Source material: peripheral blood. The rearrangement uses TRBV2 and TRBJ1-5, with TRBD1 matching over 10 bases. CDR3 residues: CASSGSSRDRGHYSNQPQHF. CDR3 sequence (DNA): TGTGCCAGCAGTGGGAGCTCCCGGGACAGGGGCCATTATAGCAATCAGCCCCAGCATTTT.